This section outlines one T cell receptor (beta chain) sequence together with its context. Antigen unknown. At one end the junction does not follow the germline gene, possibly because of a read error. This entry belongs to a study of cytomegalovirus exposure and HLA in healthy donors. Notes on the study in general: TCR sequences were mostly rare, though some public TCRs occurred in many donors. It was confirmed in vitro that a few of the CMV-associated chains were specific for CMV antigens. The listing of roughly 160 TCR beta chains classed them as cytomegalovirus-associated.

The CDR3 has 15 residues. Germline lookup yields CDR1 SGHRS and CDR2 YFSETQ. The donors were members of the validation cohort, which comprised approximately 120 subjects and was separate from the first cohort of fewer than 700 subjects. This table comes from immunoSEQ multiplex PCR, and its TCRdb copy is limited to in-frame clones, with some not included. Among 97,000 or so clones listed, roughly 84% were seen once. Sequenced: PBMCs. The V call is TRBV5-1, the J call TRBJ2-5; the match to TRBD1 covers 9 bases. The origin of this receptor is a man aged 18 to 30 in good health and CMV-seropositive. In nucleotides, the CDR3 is TGCGCCAGCAAGACCGGGACAGGGTATCAAGGGACCCAGTACTTC. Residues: CASKTGTGYQGTQYF.